This T cell receptor (beta chain) came from a study of blood T cell repertoires in COVID-19. Sequenced by immunoSEQ multiplex PCR; TCRdb stores in-frame clones only, minus some. Of a few hundred thousand clones in the sample, approximately 86% are singletons; the top ten hold around 5%. The CDR3 is made up of 12 amino acids. The V end lost 5 bases, the J end lost 7 bases, and 8 bases lay between the germline ends. Germline V gives CDR1 SNHLY, CDR2 FYNNEI. The receptor comes from a woman aged 55-69 years with COVID-19, enrolled during active disease. The sequencing input was peripheral blood. The chain is built from TRBV2 and TRBJ1-4; D gene ambiguous. CDR3 sequence reads: CASSPRSEKLFF. In DNA form, the CDR3 reads TGTGCCAGCAGTCCGAGGAGTGAAAAACTGTTTTTT.